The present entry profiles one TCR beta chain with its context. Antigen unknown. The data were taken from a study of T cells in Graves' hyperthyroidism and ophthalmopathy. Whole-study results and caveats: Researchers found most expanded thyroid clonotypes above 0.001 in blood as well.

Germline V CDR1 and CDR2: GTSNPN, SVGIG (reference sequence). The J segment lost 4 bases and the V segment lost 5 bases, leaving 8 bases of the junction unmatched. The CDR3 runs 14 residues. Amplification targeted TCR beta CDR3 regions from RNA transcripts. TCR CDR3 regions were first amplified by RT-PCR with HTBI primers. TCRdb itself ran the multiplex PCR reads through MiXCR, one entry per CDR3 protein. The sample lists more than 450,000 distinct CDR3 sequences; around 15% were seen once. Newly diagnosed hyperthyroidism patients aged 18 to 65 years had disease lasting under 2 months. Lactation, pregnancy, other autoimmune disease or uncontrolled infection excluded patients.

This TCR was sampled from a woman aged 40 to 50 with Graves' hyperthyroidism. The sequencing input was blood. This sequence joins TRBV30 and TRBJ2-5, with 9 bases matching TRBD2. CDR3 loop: CAWGRAGGGETQYF. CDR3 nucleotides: TGTGCCTGGGGGCGCGCGGGAGGGGGAGAGACCCAGTACTTC.